This T cell receptor (beta chain) emerged from a study of T cell responses to AZD1222 COVID-19 vaccine. Remarks on this clone: The target antigen is unknown.

The CDR3 length is 16 residues. Trimming left V 7 bases short and J 2 bases short, with 19 bases between. In germline, CDR1 is SGHNT, CDR2 YENEEA. Measured with immunoSEQ multiplex PCR; TCRdb has only the in-frame clones, and not every one. The repertoire holds 90,000 to 95,000 clones, with 85% to 90% as singletons. Study findings and constraints: Among the donors, most were white British and more were female, and clonal diversity was possibly underestimated. Reportedly, nearly half the spike-specific TCRs target unmutated variant regions. Researchers report vaccine-associated CD4 TCRs spanning spike, with dominance at 160-218 and 743-854. Only a handful of AZD1222 recipients, five to seven in all, had baseline seropositivity.

Here the sequenced sample was peripheral blood, taken 28 days after the second AZD1222 dose. The chain is built from TRBV11-3 and TRBJ2-3; possible D gene TRBD2, 5 bases. This TCR was sampled from an adult who received the AZD1222 COVID-19 vaccine. The CDR3 loop reads CASTSSGISYTDTQYF. In DNA, the CDR3 is TGTGCCAGCACCTCCTCGGGGATCTCCTACACAGATACGCAGTATTTT.